This TCR beta chain was observed in a study of T-cell reconstitution after alpha-beta-depleted transplantation in children. Only a few counts were recorded for this clonotype. CDR1 and CDR2 from the germline V gene are MNHEY and SVGEGT. The CDR3 has 15 amino acids. V lost 2 bases, J lost 0 bases, and 10 bases lay in between. This sample's TCRbeta library carried unique molecular identifier barcodes. TCRdb passed the PCR reads through MiXCR, listing each CDR3 protein once. The sample holds about 100,000 distinct CDR3 sequences, approximately 6.4% seen once. This specimen consisted of PBMCs, mostly from graft donor cells, obtained 360 days after TCRalphabeta/CD19-depleted stem cell transplant. The chain combines TRBV6-2 or TRBV6-3 with TRBJ1-1; no clear D gene. The clonotype was recovered from a male patient between 2 and 15 years old who had a stem cell transplant for acute lymphoblastic leukemia, so the T cells may come from the graft donor. This CDR3 is CASSYEEFMNTEAFF. The CDR3 DNA reads as TGTGCCAGCAGTTACGAAGAGTTCATGAACACTGAAGCTTTCTTT.